Listed below are T cell receptor beta chains from one sample, sequenced in a study of T-cell reconstitution after alpha-beta-depleted transplantation in children. TCRdb redid the calling of the PCR reads with MiXCR, one entry per CDR3 protein. The table shows 140,000 or so distinct CDR3 sequences, with roughly 9% occurring only once. The material was PBMCs, mostly from graft donor cells, obtained 180 days after TCRalphabeta/CD19-depleted stem cell transplant. The receptors were sampled from a female patient aged 2-10 years who had a stem cell transplant for congenital amegakaryocytic thrombocytopenia, so the T cells may come from the graft donor. Each CDR3 is given with its conserved first and last residue. Fields, in order: D gene, clone size, V gene, J gene, CDR3 DNA, CDR3 protein. The D gene is left open where the match is weak. Only part of the rows carry a size: once, few, many, or a class if the clone is expanded.

>TRBD2|many|TRBV6-5|TRBJ2-2
TGTGCCAGCAGTTATCAGGTGGCGGGGGATTCAACCGGGGAGCTGTTTTTT
CASSYQVAGDSTGELFF
>TRBD1|many|TRBV20-1|TRBJ1-5
TGCAGTGCTAGGCCGGGACAGGGTTATCAGCCCCAGCATTTT
CSARPGQGYQPQHF
>.|few|TRBV12-3/TRBV12-4|TRBJ2-3
TGTGCCAGCAGTTTCCCAAAACCCGGGACTCTCACAGATACGCAGTATTTT
CASSFPKPGTLTDTQYF
>.|.|TRBV5-6|TRBJ1-2
TGTGCCAGCAGCTTGTCAGGGAACTATGGCTACACCTTC
CASSLSGNYGYTF
>TRBD1|many|TRBV11-1|TRBJ2-3
TGTGCCAGCAGCCGTCCCGGGACAGGGGAAAGAGGCACAGATACGCAGTATTTT
CASSRPGTGERGTDTQYF
>.|.|TRBV20-1|TRBJ2-7
TGCAGTGCTAGAGATCTCCGACCGGGACCGTCTTACGAGCAGTACTTC
CSARDLRPGPSYEQYF
>TRBD1|.|TRBV19|TRBJ2-5
TGTGCCAGTAGTATGCAACAGGGGTTGGAGACCCAGTACTTC
CASSMQQGLETQYF
>TRBD2|many|TRBV9|TRBJ2-3
TGTGCCAGCAGCCCCAGAAGGTCGCTAGCGGGCACAGATACGCAGTATTTT
CASSPRRSLAGTDTQYF
>.|.|TRBV19|TRBJ1-2
TGTGCCAGTAGTATTCCGAAGGACGTATACGAGGATGGCTACACCTTC
CASSIPKDVYEDGYTF
>TRBD2|.|TRBV4-2|TRBJ2-1
TGTGCCATGAGCCCCGGGACTAGGGTCAATGAGCAGTTCTTC
CAMSPGTRVNEQFF
>.|many|TRBV4-2|TRBJ2-3
TGTGCCAGCAGCCAAGAGCCCACAGATACGCAGTATTTT
CASSQEPTDTQYF
>.|few|TRBV29-1|TRBJ2-3
TGCAGCGTTGGCCTCTCCTCCTATACGCAGTATTTT
CSVGLSSYTQYF
>.|.|TRBV11-2|TRBJ2-3
TGTGCCAGCAGCTTAGAACTACAGAGCACAGATACGCAGTATTTT
CASSLELQSTDTQYF
>.|many|TRBV20-1|TRBJ1-6
TGCAGTGCTTCCAGGGTGGGGCAGGGGAATTCACCCCTCCACTTT
CSASRVGQGNSPLHF
>.|many|TRBV6-6|TRBJ1-1
TGTGCCAGCAGACCTTCGGAGACATCGGGGGCTTTCTTT
CASRPSETSGAFF
>.|many|TRBV12-3/TRBV12-4|TRBJ2-1
TGTGCCACCAAAGGGGATGAGCAGTTCTTC
CATKGDEQFF
>TRBD1|.|TRBV29-1|TRBJ2-7
TGCAGCGTTGTCGCAGGGGGCACCTACGAGCAGTACTTC
CSVVAGGTYEQYF
>.|many|TRBV20-1|TRBJ2-3
TGCAGTGCTAGAGATCTCGGGGGCCTGCCAGATACGCAGTATTTT
CSARDLGGLPDTQYF
>.|many|TRBV5-1|TRBJ1-1
TGCGCCAGCAGCTTGCTGGGGGTCGGAGAAGCTTTCTTT
CASSLLGVGEAFF
>.|few|TRBV20-1|TRBJ1-1
TGCAGTGCTAGAGTTACCATAGCTGAAGCTTTCTTT
CSARVTIAEAFF
>TRBD2|many|TRBV20-1|TRBJ2-2
TGCAGTGCCTGGGGGGGGTCGAACACCGGGGAGCTGTTTTTT
CSAWGGSNTGELFF
>.|many|TRBV7-9|TRBJ2-2
TGTGCGAGGGACACAGGCTCGAACACCGGGGAGCTGTTTTTT
CARDTGSNTGELFF
>TRBD1|once|TRBV4-2|TRBJ2-7
TGTGGCAGCAGCCAACCCCAGGGGGCTGGGTACGAGCAGTACTTC
CGSSQPQGAGYEQYF
>TRBD1|many|TRBV28|TRBJ2-7
TGTGCCAGCAGTCAGGGGGCCCCTAGCTCCTACGAGCAGTACTTC
CASSQGAPSSYEQYF
>.|many|TRBV10-3|TRBJ1-3
TGTGCCATCAGTCCTACAGTAGGAAACACCATATATTTT
CAISPTVGNTIYF
>.|many|TRBV3-1|TRBJ1-1
TGTGCCAGCAGCCAAATTCAGAGGTCCACTGAAGCTTTCTTT
CASSQIQRSTEAFF